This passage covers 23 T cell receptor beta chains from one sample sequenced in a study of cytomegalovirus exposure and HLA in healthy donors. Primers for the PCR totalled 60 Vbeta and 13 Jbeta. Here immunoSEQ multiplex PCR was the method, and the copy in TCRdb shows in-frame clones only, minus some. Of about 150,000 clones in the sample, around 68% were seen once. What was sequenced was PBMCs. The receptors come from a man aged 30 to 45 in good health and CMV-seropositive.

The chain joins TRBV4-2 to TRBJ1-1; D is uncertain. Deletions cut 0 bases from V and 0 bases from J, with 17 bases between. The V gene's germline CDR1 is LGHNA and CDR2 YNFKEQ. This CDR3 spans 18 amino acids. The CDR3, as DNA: TGTGCCAGCAGCCAAGATCTCTTGTCAGGAGGACTGAACACTGAAGCTTTCTTT. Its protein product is CASSQDLLSGGLNTEAFF.

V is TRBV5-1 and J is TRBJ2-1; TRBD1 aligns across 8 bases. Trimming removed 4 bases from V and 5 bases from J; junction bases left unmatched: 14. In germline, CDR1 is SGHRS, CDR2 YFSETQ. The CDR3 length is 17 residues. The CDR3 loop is CASSRRLRDRINNEQFF. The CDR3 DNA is TGCGCCAGCAGCCGCAGACTCCGGGACAGGATTAACAATGAGCAGTTCTTC.

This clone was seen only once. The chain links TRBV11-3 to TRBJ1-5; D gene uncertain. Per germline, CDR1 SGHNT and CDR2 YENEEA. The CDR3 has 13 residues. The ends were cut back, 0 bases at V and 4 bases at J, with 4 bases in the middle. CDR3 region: CASSLDENQPQHF. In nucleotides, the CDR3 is TGTGCCAGCAGCTTAGACGAGAATCAGCCCCAGCATTTT.

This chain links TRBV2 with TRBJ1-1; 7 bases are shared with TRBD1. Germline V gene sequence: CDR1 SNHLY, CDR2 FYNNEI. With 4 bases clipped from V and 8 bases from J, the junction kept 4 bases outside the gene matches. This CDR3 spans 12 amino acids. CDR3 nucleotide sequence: TGTGCCAGCAGTGCTCCGGGACAGGAAGCTTTCTTT. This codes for CASSAPGQEAFF.

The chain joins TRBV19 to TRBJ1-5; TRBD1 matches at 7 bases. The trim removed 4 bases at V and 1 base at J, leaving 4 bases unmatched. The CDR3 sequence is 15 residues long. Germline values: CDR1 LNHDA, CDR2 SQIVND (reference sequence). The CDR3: CASSSQGGSNQPQHF. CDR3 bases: TGTGCCAGTAGTAGCCAGGGGGGCAGCAATCAGCCCCAGCATTTT. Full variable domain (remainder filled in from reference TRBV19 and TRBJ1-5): DGGITQSPKYLFRKEGQNVTLSCEQNLNHDAMYWYRQDPGQGLRLIYYSQIVNDFQKGDIAEGYSVSREKKESFPLTVTSAQKNPTAFYLCASSSQGGSNQPQHFGDGTRLSIL.

DNA for the CDR3: TGTGCCAGCAGCCCAGGGGGGTCCAGCTACAATGAGCAGTTCTTC. Translated: CASSPGGSSYNEQFF. V gene TRBV7-9 combines with J gene TRBJ2-1; TRBD1 might be the D (7 bases). Germline-derived CDR1 and CDR2 are SEHNR and FQNEAQ (reference sequence). The CDR3 has 15 residues. Trimming removed 5 bases at V and 3 bases at J, with 14 bases between.

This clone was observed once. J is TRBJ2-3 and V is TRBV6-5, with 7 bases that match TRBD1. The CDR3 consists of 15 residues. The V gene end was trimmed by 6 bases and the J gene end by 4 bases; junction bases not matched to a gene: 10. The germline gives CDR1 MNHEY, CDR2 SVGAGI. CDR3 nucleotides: TGTGCCAGCAGGAACAGGGGCGGCGGTCCAGATACGCAGTATTTT. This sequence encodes CASRNRGGGPDTQYF.

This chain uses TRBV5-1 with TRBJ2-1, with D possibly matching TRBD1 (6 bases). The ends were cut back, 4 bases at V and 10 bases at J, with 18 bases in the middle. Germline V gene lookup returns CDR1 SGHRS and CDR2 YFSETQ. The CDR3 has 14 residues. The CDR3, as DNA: TGCGCCAGCAGCCCCCGACAGGAGATGGTGGAGCAGTTCTTC. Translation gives CASSPRQEMVEQFF.

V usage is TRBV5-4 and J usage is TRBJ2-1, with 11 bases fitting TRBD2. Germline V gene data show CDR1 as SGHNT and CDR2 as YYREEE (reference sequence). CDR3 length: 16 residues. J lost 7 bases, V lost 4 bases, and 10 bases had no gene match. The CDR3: CASSPTSGMLANEQFF. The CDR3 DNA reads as TGTGCCAGCAGCCCGACTAGCGGGATGCTGGCTAATGAGCAGTTCTTC.

In nucleotides, the CDR3 is TGTGCCAGCAGCTCCTTAGCGGGAGGGGTCCCCTACGAGCAGTACTTC. Encoded protein: CASSSLAGGVPYEQYF. The V and J genes are TRBV7-8 and TRBJ2-7, with 11 bases matching TRBD2. Unmatched junction bases numbered 7, after V lost 4 bases and J lost 2 bases. CDR3 length equals 16 residues. The V gene's germline CDR1 is SGHVS and CDR2 FQNEAQ. Based on the CDR3 plus reference TRBV7-8 and TRBJ2-7, the full variable domain is GAGVSQSPRYKVAKRGQDVALRCDPISGHVSLFWYQQALGQGPEFLTYFQNEAQLDKSGLPSDRFFAERPEGSVSTLKIQRTQQEDSAVYLCASSSLAGGVPYEQYFGPGTRLTVT.

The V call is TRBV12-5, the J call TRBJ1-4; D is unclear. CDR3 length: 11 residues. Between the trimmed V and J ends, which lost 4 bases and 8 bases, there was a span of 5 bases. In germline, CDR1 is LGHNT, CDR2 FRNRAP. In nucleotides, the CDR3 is TGTGCTAGTGGTTCATCCGAAAAACTGTTTTTT. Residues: CASGSSEKLFF.

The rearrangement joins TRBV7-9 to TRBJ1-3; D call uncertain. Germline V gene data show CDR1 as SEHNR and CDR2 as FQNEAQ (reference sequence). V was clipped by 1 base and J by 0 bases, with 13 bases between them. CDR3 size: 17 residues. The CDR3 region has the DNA TGTGCCAGCAGCTTAGGCAGGTATACAGCCTCTGGAAACACCATATATTTT. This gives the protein CASSLGRYTASGNTIYF.

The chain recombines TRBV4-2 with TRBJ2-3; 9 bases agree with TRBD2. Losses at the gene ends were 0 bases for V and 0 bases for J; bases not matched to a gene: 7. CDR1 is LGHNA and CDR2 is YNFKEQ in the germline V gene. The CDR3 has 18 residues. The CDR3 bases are TGTGCCAGCAGCCAAGACGGGGGACTAGCTGATAGCACAGATACGCAGTATTTT. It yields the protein CASSQDGGLADSTDTQYF.

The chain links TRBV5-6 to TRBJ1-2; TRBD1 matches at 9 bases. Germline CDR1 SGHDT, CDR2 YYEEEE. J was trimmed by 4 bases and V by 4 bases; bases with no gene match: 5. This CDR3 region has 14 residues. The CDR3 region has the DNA TGTGCCAGCAGCGGACAGGGGAAGGGCTATGGCTACACCTTC. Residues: CASSGQGKGYGYTF.

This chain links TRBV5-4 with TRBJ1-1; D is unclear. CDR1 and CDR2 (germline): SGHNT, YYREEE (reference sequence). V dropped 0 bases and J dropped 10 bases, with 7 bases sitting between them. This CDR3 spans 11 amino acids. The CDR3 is CASSLGHLAFF. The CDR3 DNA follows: TGTGCCAGCAGCTTGGGACACTTAGCTTTCTTT.

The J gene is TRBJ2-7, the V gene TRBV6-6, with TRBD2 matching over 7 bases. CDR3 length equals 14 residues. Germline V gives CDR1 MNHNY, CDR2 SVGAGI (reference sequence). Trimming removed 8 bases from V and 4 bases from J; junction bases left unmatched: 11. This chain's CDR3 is CASGDLAAAYEQYF. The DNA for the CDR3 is TGTGCCAGCGGGGATCTAGCGGCAGCTTACGAGCAGTACTTC.

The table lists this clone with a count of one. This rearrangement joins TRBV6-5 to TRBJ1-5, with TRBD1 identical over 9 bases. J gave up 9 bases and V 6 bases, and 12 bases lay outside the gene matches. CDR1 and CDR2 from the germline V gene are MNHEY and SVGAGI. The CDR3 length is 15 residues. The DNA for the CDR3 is TGTGCCAGCAGCCCCGGGACAGGGCAGGGAGGGCCCCAGCATTTT. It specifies CASSPGTGQGGPQHF.

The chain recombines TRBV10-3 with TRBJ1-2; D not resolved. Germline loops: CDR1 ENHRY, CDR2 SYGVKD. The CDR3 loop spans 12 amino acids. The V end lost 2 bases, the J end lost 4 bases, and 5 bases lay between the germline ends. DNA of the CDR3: TGTGCCATCAGTGAGGGCCCCTATGGCTACACCTTC. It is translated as CAISEGPYGYTF.

The CDR3 DNA is TGTGCCAGCTTGAAGGCAGGGCACACCGGGGAGCTGTTTTTT. Protein sequence: CASLKAGHTGELFF. J is TRBJ2-2 and V is TRBV28; weak D call: TRBD1 (5 bases). CDR3 size: 14 residues. V lost 8 bases to trimming and J lost 3 bases, with 13 bases between them. CDR1 is MDHEN, CDR2 SYDVKM, per germline.

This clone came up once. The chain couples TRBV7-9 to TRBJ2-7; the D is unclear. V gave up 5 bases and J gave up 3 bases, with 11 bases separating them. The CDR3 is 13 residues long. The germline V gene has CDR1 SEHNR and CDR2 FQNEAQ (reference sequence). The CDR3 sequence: CASSNGLYYEQYF. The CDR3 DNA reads TGTGCCAGCAGCAACGGTCTATACTACGAGCAGTACTTC. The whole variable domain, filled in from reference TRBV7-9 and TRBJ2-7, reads DTGVSQNPRHKITKRGQNVTFRCDPISEHNRLYWYRQTLGQGPEFLTYFQNEAQLEKSRLLSDRFSAERPKGSFSTLEIQRTEQGDSAMYLCASSNGLYYEQYFGPGTRLTVT.

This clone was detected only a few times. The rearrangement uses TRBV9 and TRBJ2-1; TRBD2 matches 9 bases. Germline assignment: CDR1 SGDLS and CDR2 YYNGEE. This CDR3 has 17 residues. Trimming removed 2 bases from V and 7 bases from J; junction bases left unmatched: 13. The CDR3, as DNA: TGTGCCAGCAGCGTCACCTCGGTACTAGCGGGTCCGAATGAGCAGTTCTTC. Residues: CASSVTSVLAGPNEQFF.

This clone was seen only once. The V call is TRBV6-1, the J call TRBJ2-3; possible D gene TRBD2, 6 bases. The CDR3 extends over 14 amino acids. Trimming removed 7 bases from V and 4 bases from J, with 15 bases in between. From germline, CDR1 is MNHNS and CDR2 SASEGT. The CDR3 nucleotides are TGTGCCAGCAACGGTGGGGGGAGCGCAGATACGCAGTATTTT. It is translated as CASNGGGSADTQYF.

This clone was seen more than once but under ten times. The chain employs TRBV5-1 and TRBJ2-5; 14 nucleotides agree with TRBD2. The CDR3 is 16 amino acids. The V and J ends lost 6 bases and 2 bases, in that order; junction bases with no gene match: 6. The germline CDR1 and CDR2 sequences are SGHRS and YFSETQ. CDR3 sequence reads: CASTGLAGGPQETQYF. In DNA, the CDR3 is TGCGCCAGCACCGGACTAGCGGGAGGACCTCAAGAGACCCAGTACTTC. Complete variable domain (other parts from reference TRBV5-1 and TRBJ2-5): KAGVTQTPRYLIKTRGQQVTLSCSPISGHRSVSWYQQTPGQGLQFLFEYFSETQRNKGNFPGRFSGRQFSNSRSEMNVSTLELGDSALYLCASTGLAGGPQETQYFGPGTRLLVL.